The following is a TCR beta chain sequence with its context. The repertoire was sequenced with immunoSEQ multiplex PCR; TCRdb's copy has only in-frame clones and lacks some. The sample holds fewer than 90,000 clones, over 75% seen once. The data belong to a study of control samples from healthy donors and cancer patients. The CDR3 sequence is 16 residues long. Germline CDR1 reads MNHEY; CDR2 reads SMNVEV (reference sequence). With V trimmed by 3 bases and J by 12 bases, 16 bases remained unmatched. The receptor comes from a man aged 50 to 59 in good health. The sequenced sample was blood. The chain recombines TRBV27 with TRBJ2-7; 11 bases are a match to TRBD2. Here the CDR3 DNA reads TGTGCCAGCAGTTTCCAACTAGCGGGAGTCGAGCCGGGTCTGTACTTC. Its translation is CASSFQLAGVEPGLYF.